This TCR beta chain was sequenced for a study of radiation and T cells in renal cell carcinoma. Across the study: Nephrectomy followed 15 Gy stereotactic body radiation by 4 weeks. The study, taken as a whole, reports: In blood, top tumor clones expanded by 2 weeks, shrinking by 4. Without pretreatment biopsies, baseline tumor clonotype presence was undetermined.

Regarding time point: blood 2 weeks post-SBRT. Treatment: 15 Gy SBRT to primary tumor, nephrectomy 4 weeks later. The tumor was a clear cell renal cell carcinoma. On this clone: Its target is unknown.

This CDR3 comprises 13 residues. Trimming removed 9 bases from V and 0 bases from J, with 9 bases in between. Germline values: CDR1 LNHDA, CDR2 SQIVND (reference sequence). Profiled with immunoSEQ multiplex PCR; TCRdb holds only in-frame clones, not every one. The data show roughly 130,000 clones, 70% to 90% seen once. The sample here was blood, taken from a patient whose treatment included radiotherapy and nephrectomy. The chain joins TRBV19 to TRBJ2-1; no clear D. The TCR was taken from a woman aged 70 to 79 with renal cell carcinoma. The CDR3 bases are TGTGCCAGCAGGCCACCCTCCTACAATGAGCAGTTCTTC. As protein: CASRPPSYNEQFF. The full variable domain, in which reference TRBV19 and TRBJ2-1 provide the parts outside the CDR3, is DGGITQSPKYLFRKEGQNVTLSCEQNLNHDAMYWYRQDPGQGLRLIYYSQIVNDFQKGDIAEGYSVSREKKESFPLTVTSAQKNPTAFYLCASRPPSYNEQFFGPGTRLTVL.